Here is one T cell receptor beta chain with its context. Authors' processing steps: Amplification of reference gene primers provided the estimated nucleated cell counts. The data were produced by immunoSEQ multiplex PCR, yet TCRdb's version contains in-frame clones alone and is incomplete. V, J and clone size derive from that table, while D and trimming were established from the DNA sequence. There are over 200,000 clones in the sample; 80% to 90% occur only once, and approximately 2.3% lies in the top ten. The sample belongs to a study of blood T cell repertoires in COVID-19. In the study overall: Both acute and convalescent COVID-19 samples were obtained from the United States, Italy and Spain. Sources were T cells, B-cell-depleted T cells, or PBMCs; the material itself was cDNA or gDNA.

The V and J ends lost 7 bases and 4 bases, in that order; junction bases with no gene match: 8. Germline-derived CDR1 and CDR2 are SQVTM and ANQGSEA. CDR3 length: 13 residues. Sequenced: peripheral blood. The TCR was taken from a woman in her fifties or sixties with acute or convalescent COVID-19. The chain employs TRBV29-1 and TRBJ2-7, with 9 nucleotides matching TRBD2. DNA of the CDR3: TGCAGCGCGACTAGCGGAACTCCGTACGAGCAGTACTTC. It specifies CSATSGTPYEQYF.